A selection of T cell receptor beta chains follows, all from one sample in a study of blood T cells in healthy people across ages. TCRdb re-derived calls from the 5' RACE reads in MiXCR, one entry per CDR3 protein. The table has 800,000 to 900,000 distinct CDR3 sequences, 62% seen once. Material: blood. These receptors all come from a man aged 25-45 years in good health. Each CDR3 is given with its conserved first and last residue. Each record gives: CDR3 length, V gene, clone size, J gene, D gene, CDR3 DNA, CDR3 protein. The D gene is left open where the match is weak. A clone size is listed for some rows: how often the clone was seen (once, few, many), or a class if it is expanded.

>12|TRBV27|once|TRBJ2-7|.
TGTGCCAGCAGGGGAGGTAGCAACGAGCAGTACTTC
CASRGGSNEQYF
>13|TRBV3-1|.|TRBJ2-1|.
TGTGCCAGCAGCCAAGATCTGGTTAATGAGCAGTTCTTC
CASSQDLVNEQFF
>14|TRBV5-1|once|TRBJ2-5|.
TGCGCCAGCAGCGTGTTAGGAGGGCCGGAGACCCAGTACTTC
CASSVLGGPETQYF
>15|TRBV15|few|TRBJ2-5|.
TGTGCCACCAGCAGAGATGTCGGGGGAGAAGAGACCCAGTACTTC
CATSRDVGGEETQYF
>14|TRBV4-1|.|TRBJ1-4|.
TGCGCCAGCAGCCAAGATCCAGATCGGGAAAAACTGTTTTTT
CASSQDPDREKLFF
>17|TRBV6-2/TRBV6-3|.|TRBJ2-1|.
TGTGCCAGCAGTCGCCTTGATCCTTCGGAGACCTACAATGAGCAGTTCTTC
CASSRLDPSETYNEQFF
>14|TRBV21-1|.|TRBJ2-3|.
TGTGCCAGCAGCAAAGGAAGGGGGGAAGATACGCAGTATTTT
CASSKGRGEDTQYF
>14|TRBV6-1|few|TRBJ1-1|.
TGTGCCAGCAGTGAAAGCGGGAGGGACCCTGAAGCTTTCTTT
CASSESGRDPEAFF
>18|TRBV7-7|.|TRBJ2-7|TRBD1
TGTGCTAGCAGCTTAGCGCCCTCAGCCCAGGGGGCCATCTACGAGCAGTACTTC
CASSLAPSAQGAIYEQYF
>16|TRBV7-9|few|TRBJ2-1|.
TGTGCCAGCAGCTTAGTATTTCAGGGTCGCTACAATGAGCAGTTCTTC
CASSLVFQGRYNEQFF
>14|TRBV27|.|TRBJ2-7|.
TGTTCGGAGGTTCTGGCAGGGGAATACTACGAGCAGTACTTC
CSEVLAGEYYEQYF
>14|TRBV29-1|.|TRBJ2-6|.
TGCAGCGTTGGATCAGGGGCTGGGGCCAACGTCCTGACTTTC
CSVGSGAGANVLTF
>11|TRBV29-1|few|TRBJ2-3|.
TGCAGCGTTGGACGGCAAGATACGCAGTATTTT
CSVGRQDTQYF
>15|TRBV7-2|.|TRBJ2-5|TRBD2
TGTGCCAGCAGCTTCCTAGCGGTCCCCTGGGGGACCCAGTACTTC
CASSFLAVPWGTQYF
>14|TRBV25-1|few|TRBJ2-1|.
TGTGCCAGCAGTGAGGCTGGCATGGGGAATGAGCAGTTCTTC
CASSEAGMGNEQFF
>18|TRBV28|few|TRBJ2-2|TRBD2
TGTGCCAGCAGCCCCGGACTAGCGGGGGGCTCGAACACCGGGGAGCTGTTTTTT
CASSPGLAGGSNTGELFF
>16|TRBV10-3|.|TRBJ1-4|TRBD1
TGTGCCATCAGGGCAGGGGGATCCGCAACTAATGAAAAACTGTTTTTT
CAIRAGGSATNEKLFF
>15|TRBV7-2|.|TRBJ2-4|.
TGTGCCAGCAGCTTAAATCGGGGGGCCCAAAACATTCAGTACTTC
CASSLNRGAQNIQYF
>15|TRBV4-3|few|TRBJ2-7|TRBD1
TGCGCCAGCAGCCAAGTGGGACAGGGGGCTTACGAGCAGTACTTC
CASSQVGQGAYEQYF
>12|TRBV5-1|many|TRBJ2-1|TRBD2
TGTGCCAGCAGCCTAGCGGGGGGGGAGCAGTTCTTC
CASSLAGGEQFF
>14|TRBV4-2|.|TRBJ1-5|.
TGTGCCAGCAGCCAAGATTGGGGCAATCAGCCCCAGCATTTT
CASSQDWGNQPQHF
>16|TRBV7-2|once|TRBJ1-2|TRBD1
TGTGCCAGCAGCTTAGACTACAGGGGGCTTTGGTATGGCTACACCTTC
CASSLDYRGLWYGYTF
>14|TRBV18|.|TRBJ2-1|.
TGTGCCAGCTCACCAGGGGGGAGCTACGATGAGCAGTTCTTC
CASSPGGSYDEQFF
>16|TRBV18|.|TRBJ2-6|.
TGTGCCAGCTCACCAATGGCCCTCTCTGGGGCCAACGTCCTGACTTTC
CASSPMALSGANVLTF
>16|TRBV19|.|TRBJ2-2|TRBD1
TGTGCCAGTAATTATCAGGGACAGGCTAACACCGGGGAGCTGTTTTTT
CASNYQGQANTGELFF
>18|TRBV5-1|few|TRBJ2-1|TRBD2
TGCGCCAGCAGCTCGGGAGGGGGGTCGCGGCAATCCTACAATGAGCAGTTCTTC
CASSSGGGSRQSYNEQFF
>17|TRBV27|few|TRBJ1-1|TRBD1
TGTGCCAGCAGTCCCCTAACAGGGGGAGGGGGGTACACTGAAGCTTTCTTT
CASSPLTGGGGYTEAFF
>12|TRBV5-1|.|TRBJ2-1|.
TGCGCCAGCAGCTTGGAGCAGGTTCGGCGGTTCTTC
CASSLEQVRRFF
>15|TRBV5-1|.|TRBJ2-5|TRBD1
TGCGCCAGCAGCGTGCCAGGGGGCAAGAAAGAGACCCAGTACTTC
CASSVPGGKKETQYF
>14|TRBV6-2/TRBV6-3|.|TRBJ2-1|.
TGTGCCAGCTCCGACACACTTTTCTACAATGAGCAGTTCTTC
CASSDTLFYNEQFF
>14|TRBV27|.|TRBJ2-3|.
TGTGCCAGCAAACCCGGCGGAACAGGCAATACGCAGTATTTT
CASKPGGTGNTQYF
>14|TRBV10-3|.|TRBJ1-4|.
TGTGCCATCAGTGAGTCGCAGAATAATGAAAAACTGTTTTTT
CAISESQNNEKLFF
>12|TRBV12-3/TRBV12-4|.|TRBJ2-7|.
TGTGCCAGCTCTGCTCCCAGGGGCGAGCAGTACTTC
CASSAPRGEQYF
>16|TRBV7-3|.|TRBJ2-7|TRBD2
TGTGCCAGCAGCTTAGGCCCGACTAGCGGGGGCTACGAGCAGTACTTC
CASSLGPTSGGYEQYF
>13|TRBV7-2|few|TRBJ2-7|.
TGTGCCAGCAGCTACTTACAAGTATACGAGCAGTACTTC
CASSYLQVYEQYF
>18|TRBV20-1|few|TRBJ1-2|.
TGCAGTGTCAAGGGTGGTCGGGCAGGGGCCCCTCTGCGGGGTGGCTACACCTTC
CSVKGGRAGAPLRGGYTF
>11|TRBV30|few|TRBJ2-3|.
TGTGCCTGGAGTAGAGCAGATACGCAGTATTTT
CAWSRADTQYF
>12|TRBV13|.|TRBJ1-6|.
TGTGCCAGCAGCTTAGACCGCTCGGCCCTCCACTTT
CASSLDRSALHF
>14|TRBV2|.|TRBJ2-5|.
TGTGCCAGCAGTGAATATCGGTACCAAGAGACCCAGTACTTC
CASSEYRYQETQYF
>17|TRBV7-9|.|TRBJ2-6|TRBD1
TGTGCCAGCTCACGGGGACAGGGACAATCTGGGGCCAACGTCCTGACTTTC
CASSRGQGQSGANVLTF
>14|TRBV30|once|TRBJ1-1|.
TGTGCCTGGGGCAGGGGACCCCCGAACACTGAAGCTTTCTTT
CAWGRGPPNTEAFF
>13|TRBV13|.|TRBJ2-7|.
TGTGCCAGCGCCTACACCGCAAGACGCGAGCAGTACTTC
CASAYTARREQYF
>12|TRBV20-1|.|TRBJ2-1|TRBD2
TGCAGTGCTAGCGGGGGGGCAAATGAGCAGTTCTTC
CSASGGANEQFF
>13|TRBV7-3|.|TRBJ2-5|.
TGTGCCAGCAGCCGCAGGGCGCGGGAGACCCAGTACTTC
CASSRRARETQYF
>17|TRBV20-1|.|TRBJ2-5|TRBD2
TGCAGTGCTGCGATTATTCTAGCGGGGGGGAGGATCGAGACCCAGTACTTC
CSAAIILAGGRIETQYF
>14|TRBV5-1|few|TRBJ2-5|.
TGCGCCAGCAGCTTGGGTCCGGGCCAAGAGACCCAGTACTTC
CASSLGPGQETQYF
>18|TRBV15|few|TRBJ1-2|.
TGTGCCACCAGCACCCTTCTCCCCGGAGGAGACGGCGACTATGGCTACACCTTC
CATSTLLPGGDGDYGYTF
>16|TRBV5-1|.|TRBJ1-6|.
TGCGCCAGCAGCTTGGACCAGCCAGGGGCTAATTCACCCCTCCACTTT
CASSLDQPGANSPLHF
>15|TRBV7-2|.|TRBJ2-1|.
TGTGCCAGCAGCTTAGGTAACGGGGTGGGCAATGAGCAGTTCTTC
CASSLGNGVGNEQFF
>14|TRBV6-5|.|TRBJ1-2|.
TGTGCCAGCAGTTACTCCTGGGGGGGCGGGGGCTACACCTTC
CASSYSWGGGGYTF
>16|TRBV11-2|.|TRBJ2-3|.
TGTGCCAGCAGCTCACCCCTGGGCGTGGGCACAGATACGCAGTATTTT
CASSSPLGVGTDTQYF
>15|TRBV29-1|few|TRBJ2-7|TRBD2
TGCAGCGTTGTACTAGCGGGCGTTAGCTCCTACGAGCAGTACTTC
CSVVLAGVSSYEQYF
>13|TRBV6-5|.|TRBJ2-1|.
TGTACCAGCACTCGTACGAAAAACAATGAGCAGTTCTTC
CTSTRTKNNEQFF
>15|TRBV21-1|.|TRBJ2-7|.
TGTGCCAGCAGCCGGTCGGACAGGGGGAACTACGAGCAGTACTTC
CASSRSDRGNYEQYF
>12|TRBV12-3/TRBV12-4|.|TRBJ2-1|.
TGTGCCAGCAGCCCAGTAGCGAATGAGCAGTTCTTC
CASSPVANEQFF